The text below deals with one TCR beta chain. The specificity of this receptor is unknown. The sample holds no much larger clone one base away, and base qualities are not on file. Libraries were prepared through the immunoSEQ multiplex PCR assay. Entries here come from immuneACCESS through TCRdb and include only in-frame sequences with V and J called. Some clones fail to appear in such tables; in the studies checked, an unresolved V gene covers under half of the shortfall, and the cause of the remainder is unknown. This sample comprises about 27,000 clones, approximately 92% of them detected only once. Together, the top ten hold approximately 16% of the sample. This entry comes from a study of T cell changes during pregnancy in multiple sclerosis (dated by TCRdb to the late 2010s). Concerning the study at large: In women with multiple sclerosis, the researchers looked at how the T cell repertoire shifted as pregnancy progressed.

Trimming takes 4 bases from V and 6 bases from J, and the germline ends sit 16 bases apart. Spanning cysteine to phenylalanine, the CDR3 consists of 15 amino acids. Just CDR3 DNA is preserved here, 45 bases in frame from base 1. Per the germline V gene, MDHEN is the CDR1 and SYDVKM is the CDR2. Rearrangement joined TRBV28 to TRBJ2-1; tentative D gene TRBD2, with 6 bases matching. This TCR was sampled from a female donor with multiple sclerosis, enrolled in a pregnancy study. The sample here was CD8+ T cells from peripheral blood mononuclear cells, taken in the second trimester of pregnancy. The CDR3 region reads CASSWQGLLGNEQFF. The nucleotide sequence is TGTGCCAGCAGTTGGCAGGGACTCCTGGGCAATGAGCAGTTCTTC.